This TCR beta chain was captured by sequencing in a study of T cell responses to AZD1222 COVID-19 vaccine listed by TCRdb under 2021. For the study in its entirety: Because spike-specific TCR depth and breadth did not differ between the two schedules, AZD1222 recipients who got a second dose at roughly 4 weeks were pooled with those who got a second dose at roughly 12 weeks. TCR sequencing was performed for 230 to 250 trial participants, of whom approximately 200 were given two doses of AZD1222 and around 25 were given two doses of MenACWY control vaccine. Trial participants were enrolled into age subgroups of 18-55, 56-69 and 70-plus years, which contained approximately 150, 28 and 58 TCR-sequenced participants, respectively. General conclusions and limits of the study: In the small 56-69-year group, the increase in depth fell short of significance, most likely because of low power. Participants were mostly white British and included more females than males, and it was suggested by the authors that clonal diversity may have been underestimated. No day 14 peak-response samples were available, so repertoires were characterized only after the peak T cell response. After two AZD1222 doses, both the breadth and the depth of spike-specific TCRs were significantly higher than at day 0 and than in MenACWY recipients. Conclusions about previously exposed vaccinees are limited, since just five or six AZD1222 recipients were seropositive for SARS-CoV-2 at baseline. Reportedly, close to half of the unique spike-specific TCRs recognized epitopes lying outside the regions that are mutated in the B.1.351 and B.1.1.7 variants. The vaccine-associated CD4 TCRs covered the entire spike protein, and the dominant responses fell in regions 160-218 and 743-854.

This clone came up once. There is no known antigen for this receptor. Per-base qualities were not stored, and no clone one base away is much larger. The germline V gene (reference sequence) supplies CDR1 SEHNR and CDR2 FQNEAQ. V sheds 1 base and J sheds 0 bases, leaving 10 bases between their ends. Counted from cysteine to phenylalanine, this CDR3 has 15 amino acids. Solely the CDR3 DNA is kept, with 45 bases framed from the first base. The CDR3 regions of human TCRbeta chains were subjected to immunosequencing. The original methods were these. TCRs in the repertoires were compared against a reference library of SARS-CoV-2-specific TCRs that had been generated with the MIRA antigen-specificity platform. Breadth meant the fraction of unique TCRs that were SARS-CoV-2-associated, whereas depth meant the fraction of total T cells that were SARS-CoV-2-associated. Using the MIRA data, each spike-specific TCR was assigned both to the spike region to which the TCR was reactive and to a CD4 or CD8 class. Log10-transformed breadth and depth values were compared by one-way ANOVA with Sidak's multiple comparisons tests. TCRdb provides this immuneACCESS table in a form limited to in-frame rearrangements. Some clones are lacking; in checked studies, under half of them reflect an unresolved V gene, and why the rest are absent is not known. V, J and clone size are taken as reported in that table, and D and trimming were inferred from the DNA itself. Across this sample there are about 140,000 clones, with just under 95% seen only once. Jointly, the top ten make up roughly 1.8% of the sample.

The time point label for this specimen denotes: baseline before first vaccination. Vaccinee samples came from UK trials COV001 and COV002, including a single-blind randomized controlled phase 2/3 trial of AZD1222 (ChAdOx1 nCoV-19) in healthy adults. For TCRbeta chain sequencing, PBMC samples from trial participants were taken at day 0 and at day 28 after the second dose. The sequence is built from TRBV7-9 and TRBJ2-7, with the D segment identity uncertain. This TCR was sampled from an adult in good health. Specimen: peripheral blood, collected on day 0 of AZD1222 vaccination. The nucleotide sequence reads as follows: TGTGCCAGCAGCTTAGGGGCAGGTTACTCCTACGAGCAGTACTTC. Translated, it reads CASSLGAGYSYEQYF. Reference TRBV7-9 and TRBJ2-7 proteins supply the regions before and after the CDR3; the full variable domain is: DTGVSQNPRHKITKRGQNVTFRCDPISEHNRLYWYRQTLGQGPEFLTYFQNEAQLEKSRLLSDRFSAERPKGSFSTLEIQRTEQGDSAMYLCASSLGAGYSYEQYFGPGTRLTVT.